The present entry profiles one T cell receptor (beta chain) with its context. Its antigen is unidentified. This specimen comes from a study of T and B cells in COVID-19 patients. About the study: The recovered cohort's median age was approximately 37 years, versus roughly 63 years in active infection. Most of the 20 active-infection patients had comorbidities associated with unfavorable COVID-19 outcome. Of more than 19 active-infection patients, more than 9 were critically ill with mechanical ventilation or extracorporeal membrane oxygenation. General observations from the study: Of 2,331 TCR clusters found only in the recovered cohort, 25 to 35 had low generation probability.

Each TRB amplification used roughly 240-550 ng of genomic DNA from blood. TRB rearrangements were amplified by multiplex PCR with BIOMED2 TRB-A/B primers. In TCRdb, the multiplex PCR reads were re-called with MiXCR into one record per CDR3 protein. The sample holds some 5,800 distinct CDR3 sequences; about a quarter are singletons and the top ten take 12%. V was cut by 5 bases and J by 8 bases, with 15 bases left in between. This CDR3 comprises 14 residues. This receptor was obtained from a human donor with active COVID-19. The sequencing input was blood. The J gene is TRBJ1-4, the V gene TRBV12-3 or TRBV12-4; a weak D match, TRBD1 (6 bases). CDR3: CASSADRIGEKLFF. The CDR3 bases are TGTGCCAGCAGTGCCGACAGGATCGGGGAAAAACTGTTTTTT.